This T cell receptor (beta chain) was obtained from a study of cytomegalovirus exposure and HLA in healthy donors. The study's findings and limits: Under in vitro conditions, three CMV-associated chains were confirmed as specific for CMV antigens. TCR beta sequences numbering under 20,000 were associated with HLA alleles at 0.05 false discovery rate in a later analysis. Immune exposure data for these donors was limited to CMV serostatus.

Per the germline V gene, CDR1 is SGHTA and CDR2 is FQGNSA. The CDR3 has 12 residues. V lost 6 bases and J 2 bases, leaving 7 bases between the germline ends. With 60 Vbeta and 13 Jbeta primers, the PCR was carried out. Clones were read by immunoSEQ multiplex PCR, and TCRdb kept only the in-frame ones, dropping some. The sample consists of about 130,000 clones, approximately 80% of them appearing once. In the case of this clone: No antigen is known for it.

This rearrangement joins TRBV7-2 to TRBJ1-2; D gene ambiguous. Sequencing was done on a sample of PBMCs. The sequence derives from a man between 18 and 29 years old in good health and CMV-seronegative. Written as DNA, the CDR3 is TGTGCCAGCAGGTATGCGAACTATGGCTACACCTTC. Residues: CASRYANYGYTF.